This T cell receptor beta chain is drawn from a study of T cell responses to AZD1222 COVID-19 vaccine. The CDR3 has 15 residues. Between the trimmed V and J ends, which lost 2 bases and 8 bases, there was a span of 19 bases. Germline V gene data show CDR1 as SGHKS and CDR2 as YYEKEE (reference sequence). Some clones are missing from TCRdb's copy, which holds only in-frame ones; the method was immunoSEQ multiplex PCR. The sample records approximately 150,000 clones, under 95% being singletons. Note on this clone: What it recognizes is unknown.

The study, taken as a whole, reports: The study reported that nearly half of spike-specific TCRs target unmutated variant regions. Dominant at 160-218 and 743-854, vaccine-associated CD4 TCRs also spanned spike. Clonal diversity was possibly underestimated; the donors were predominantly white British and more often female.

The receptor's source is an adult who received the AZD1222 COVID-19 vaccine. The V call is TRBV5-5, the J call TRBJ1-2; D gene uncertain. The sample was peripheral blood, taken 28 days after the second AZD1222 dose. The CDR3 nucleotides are TGTGCCAGCAGCTTAGAACAAGTCCGTTATTCAGGCTACACCTTC. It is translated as CASSLEQVRYSGYTF.